Here is one T cell receptor (beta chain) with its context. The sample belongs to a study of blood T cell repertoires in COVID-19. At the level of the study: Samples taken during acute and convalescent COVID-19 were collected in the United States, Italy and Spain. T cells, B-cell-depleted T cells, or PBMCs provided the cDNA or gDNA that served as material.

CDR1 is MNHEY and CDR2 is SMNVEV in the germline V gene (reference sequence). V shed 4 bases and J 3 bases; nucleotides not matched to a gene: 15. The CDR3 runs 18 residues. Clones were sequenced by immunoSEQ multiplex PCR, and TCRdb holds only the in-frame ones, with some missing. The repertoire includes about 280,000 clones, around 88% of them detected once, and 13% sits in the top ten. Sample: peripheral blood. The chain has TRBV27 and TRBJ2-3; 8 bases map to TRBD1. The TCR comes from a woman aged 70-85 years with COVID-19, enrolled during active disease. The DNA of the CDR3 is TGTGCCAGCAGTTCACGGACAGGGCGGGATTTTGGGACAGATACGCAGTATTTT. This gives the protein CASSSRTGRDFGTDTQYF.